This entry lists 13 T cell receptor beta chains sequenced from one sample in a study of T-cell reconstitution after alpha-beta-depleted transplantation in children. Unique molecular identifiers were incorporated during preparation of the TCRbeta library. TCRdb re-called the PCR reads with MiXCR, one entry per CDR3 protein. In the table there are 610,000 or so distinct CDR3 sequences, 25% to 30% of which are singletons. The sequences come from PBMCs, collected before TCRalphabeta/CD19-depleted stem cell transplant. The receptors shown here come from a boy in the first two years of life with Wiskott-Aldrich syndrome, due to receive a stem cell transplant.

This clonotype was counted many times. The chain uses TRBV2 and TRBJ2-1; 12 bases are shared with TRBD2. This CDR3 spans 16 amino acids. The V gene's germline CDR1 is SNHLY and CDR2 FYNNEI. Trimming at V came to 6 bases and at J to 4 bases, leaving 7 bases not matched to a gene. In nucleotides, the CDR3 is TGTGCCAGCAGCTTGGCTAGCGGGAGGGCATACAATGAGCAGTTCTTC. Translated: CASSLASGRAYNEQFF.

This clonotype showed up just a few times. This chain connects TRBV28 to TRBJ2-4, with TRBD1 matching over 8 bases. Germline-derived CDR1 and CDR2 are MDHEN and SYDVKM. The trim removed 6 bases at V and 0 bases at J, leaving 4 bases unmatched. This CDR3 is 15 amino acids long. CDR3 sequence: CASRQGDLAKNIQYF. The CDR3 nucleotides read TGTGCCAGCAGACAGGGGGACCTAGCCAAAAACATTCAGTACTTC.

The rearrangement joins TRBV12-3 or TRBV12-4 to TRBJ2-1; 7 nucleotides line up with TRBD2. The CDR3 has 15 residues. Trimming at V came to 4 bases and at J to 6 bases, leaving 9 bases not matched to a gene. CDR3 in DNA: TGTGCCAGCAGTTATGGGAGGGCCATCATCAATGAGCAGTTCTTC. Protein: CASSYGRAIINEQFF.

This clonotype was seen a handful of times. The CDR3 sequence is CASTQRSLRGYTF. CDR3 nucleotide sequence: TGTGCCAGCACCCAACGGAGTCTACGGGGCTACACCTTC. The chain has TRBV6-1 and TRBJ1-2; D gene unclear. Germline V lookup: CDR1 MNHNS, CDR2 SASEGT. The CDR3 has 13 residues. V was cut by 7 bases and J by 8 bases, with 17 bases left in between.

The chain combines TRBV5-1 with TRBJ2-2; D might be TRBD1 (6 bases). This CDR3 region has 14 residues. CDR1 is SGHRS, CDR2 YFSETQ, per germline. V lost 4 bases and J lost 2, with 9 bases in between. The DNA of the CDR3 is TGCGCCAGCAGCAGCAGGGGAAACACCGGGGAGCTGTTTTTT. This gives the protein CASSSRGNTGELFF.

CDR3 amino acids: CASSWRNEQFF. The DNA for the CDR3 is TGTGCCAGCAGCTGGAGGAATGAGCAGTTCTTC. The rearrangement joins TRBV7-2 to TRBJ2-1, with D maybe TRBD2 (5 bases). Trimming removed 4 bases from V and 7 bases from J, with 5 bases in between. There are 11 residues in the CDR3. Germline assignment: CDR1 SGHTA and CDR2 FQGNSA.

The rearrangement joins TRBV7-7 to TRBJ2-6, with TRBD2 matching over 10 bases. J lost 0 bases, V lost 0 bases, and 5 bases had no gene match. The CDR3 is made up of 19 amino acids. Germline V lookup: CDR1 SSHAT, CDR2 FNYEAQ (reference sequence). Here the CDR3 reads CASSLAPSGRPSGANVLTF. The CDR3, as DNA: TGTGCCAGCAGCTTAGCCCCTAGCGGGAGACCCTCTGGGGCCAACGTCCTGACTTTC.

The V and J genes are TRBV20-1 and TRBJ2-5; D is unclear. This CDR3 comprises 15 residues. Germline-derived CDR1 and CDR2 are DFQATT and SNEGSKA (reference sequence). V lost 2 bases, J lost 5 bases, and 18 bases lay in between. The CDR3 reads CSARTSALQRETQYF. The CDR3 DNA reads TGCAGTGCTAGAACGTCGGCGTTGCAGAGGGAGACCCAGTACTTC.

This CDR3 is CSVETFGTGELFF. Written as DNA, the CDR3 is TGCAGCGTTGAAACCTTCGGGACCGGGGAGCTGTTTTTT. The chain uses TRBV29-1 and TRBJ2-2; D call uncertain. The ends were cut back, 2 bases at V and 5 bases at J, with 9 bases in the middle. In germline, CDR1 is SQVTM, CDR2 ANQGSEA. There are 13 residues in the CDR3.

This clonotype came up once. The rearrangement joins TRBV12-3 or TRBV12-4 to TRBJ2-7, with TRBD1 matching over 7 bases. The junction had 5 bases not matched to a gene; V was cut back by 3 bases and J by 3 bases. The CDR3 is 14 residues long. CDR3 loop: CASSFPGTVYEQYF. CDR3 sequence (DNA): TGTGCCAGCAGTTTTCCTGGGACAGTCTACGAGCAGTACTTC.

The chain links TRBV11-3 to TRBJ2-1; 9 bases line up with TRBD1. CDR1 SGHNT and CDR2 YENEEA come from the germline V gene. The CDR3 length is 16 residues. Trimming at V came to 1 base and at J to 4 bases, leaving 5 bases not matched to a gene. CDR3 amino acids: CASSLGGDREYNEQFF. CDR3 nucleotide sequence: TGTGCCAGCAGCTTAGGGGGGGACAGGGAATACAATGAGCAGTTCTTC.

The V and J genes are TRBV7-9 and TRBJ2-1; TRBD2 agrees at 7 bases. V was clipped by 5 bases and J by 3 bases; unmatched bases: 7. Germline CDR1 is SEHNR and CDR2 is FQNEAQ (reference sequence). The length of the CDR3 is 15 residues. CDR3 coding DNA: TGTGCCAGCAGCGCGGGGGACGGGGTCTACAATGAGCAGTTCTTC. It encodes CASSAGDGVYNEQFF.

This chain uses TRBV3-1 with TRBJ1-1; maybe TRBD1 (5 bases). CDR3 length equals 14 residues. Trimming cost V 2 bases and J 4 bases, with 11 bases left between them. Germline loops: CDR1 LGHDT, CDR2 YNNKEL (reference sequence). DNA of the CDR3: TGTGCCAGCAGCCAATTCAGGGCGGGCACTGAAGCTTTCTTT. Protein sequence: CASSQFRAGTEAFF.